These 27 T cell receptor beta chains originate from one sample sequenced in a study of T-cell reconstitution after alpha-beta-depleted transplantation in children. The TCRbeta library incorporated unique molecular identifiers. TCRdb re-derived calls from the PCR reads in MiXCR, one entry per CDR3 protein. The sample yields approximately 80,000 distinct CDR3 sequences, around 14% seen once. The source material was PBMCs, mostly from graft donor cells, sampled 180 days after TCRalphabeta/CD19-depleted stem cell transplant. The receptors were sampled from a male patient under 10 years old who had a stem cell transplant for acute lymphoblastic leukemia, so the T cells may come from the graft donor.

This clonotype has only one observation. The chain combines TRBV6-2 or TRBV6-3 with TRBJ1-1; D ambiguous. Per the germline V gene, CDR1 is MNHEY and CDR2 is SVGEGT. CDR3 length: 14 residues. The V and J ends lost 2 bases and 0 bases respectively, with 7 bases between them. The CDR3 is CASSYVRVNTEAFF. The CDR3 coding sequence is TGTGCCAGCAGTTACGTTAGGGTGAACACTGAAGCTTTCTTT.

The chain recombines TRBV9 with TRBJ2-7, with 7 bases lining up with TRBD1. Germline-derived CDR1 and CDR2 are SGDLS and YYNGEE. The CDR3 spans 14 residues. J gave up 3 bases and V 4 bases, and 7 bases lay outside the gene matches. DNA of the CDR3: TGTGCCAGCAGCCCAGAGACAGGGATCTACGAGCAGTACTTC. It translates to CASSPETGIYEQYF.

This clonotype has at least ten counts. The rearrangement uses TRBV5-1 and TRBJ2-1, with 7 bases that match TRBD2. V shed 0 bases and J 4 bases; nucleotides not matched to a gene: 10. The germline CDR1 and CDR2 sequences are SGHRS and YFSETQ. This CDR3 spans 17 amino acids. This CDR3 is CASSLASTSQRYNEQFF. DNA of the CDR3: TGCGCCAGCAGCTTGGCTTCGACTAGCCAAAGGTACAATGAGCAGTTCTTC. The complete variable domain, with remaining parts taken from reference TRBV5-1 and TRBJ2-1, reads KAGVTQTPRYLIKTRGQQVTLSCSPISGHRSVSWYQQTPGQGLQFLFEYFSETQRNKGNFPGRFSGRQFSNSRSEMNVSTLELGDSALYLCASSLASTSQRYNEQFFGPGTRLTVL.

This clonotype was recorded a few times. The CDR3 protein is CSVAGYNEQFF. CDR3 coding DNA: TGCAGCGTTGCGGGGTACAATGAGCAGTTCTTC. The genes are TRBV29-1 and TRBJ2-1; possible D gene TRBD2, 5 bases. The germline V and J ends were trimmed by 4 bases and 4 bases, with 5 bases remaining between them. CDR3 size: 11 residues. Germline CDR1 reads SQVTM; CDR2 reads ANQGSEA.

This clonotype was seen ten or more times. The chain combines TRBV20-1 with TRBJ2-3; perhaps TRBD2 as D (5 bases). The CDR3 is made up of 15 amino acids. CDR1 DFQATT and CDR2 SNEGSKA come from the germline V gene (reference sequence). Trimming removed 4 bases from V and 0 bases from J, with 14 bases in between. CDR3 coding DNA: TGCAGTGCTAACCCCGGAGGTTCTAGCACAGATACGCAGTATTTT. Amino acids: CSANPGGSSTDTQYF.

This clonotype was counted between two and nine times. V and J are TRBV7-9 and TRBJ2-3, with a possible D match to TRBD2 (6 bases). The CDR3 runs 13 residues. Germline V gene sequence: CDR1 SEHNR, CDR2 FQNEAQ (reference sequence). The ends were cut back, 5 bases at V and 4 bases at J, with 10 bases in the middle. The CDR3 region has the DNA TGTGCCAGCAGCCAGGGACTCTCAGATACGCAGTATTTT. Protein product: CASSQGLSDTQYF.

This clonotype was seen at least ten times. The genes are TRBV27 and TRBJ2-7, with a tentative D call TRBD1 (6 bases). V dropped 5 bases and J dropped 8 bases, with 10 bases sitting between them. The CDR3 runs 11 residues. Germline lookup yields CDR1 MNHEY and CDR2 SMNVEV (reference sequence). The CDR3 coding sequence is TGTGCCAGCAGTCAGGGGTGGAAGCAGTACTTC. This encodes CASSQGWKQYF.

This sequence joins TRBV11-2 and TRBJ1-5; TRBD1 might be the D (6 bases). The CDR3 is made up of 14 amino acids. V gave up 5 bases and J gave up 7 bases, with 15 bases separating them. Per germline, CDR1 SGHAT and CDR2 FQNNGV. This CDR3 reads CASSEMGGRQPQHF. CDR3 DNA: TGTGCCAGCAGCGAGATGGGGGGGCGCCAGCCCCAGCATTTT.

The rearrangement joins TRBV5-1 to TRBJ1-2; D gene unclear. Germline values: CDR1 SGHRS, CDR2 YFSETQ. This CDR3 has 13 residues. V lost 0 bases and J lost 4, with 7 bases in between. CDR3 residues: CASSLGILYGYTF. CDR3 nucleotides: TGCGCCAGCAGCTTGGGAATACTCTATGGCTACACCTTC. Full variable domain (missing parts from reference TRBV5-1 and TRBJ1-2): KAGVTQTPRYLIKTRGQQVTLSCSPISGHRSVSWYQQTPGQGLQFLFEYFSETQRNKGNFPGRFSGRQFSNSRSEMNVSTLELGDSALYLCASSLGILYGYTFGSGTRLTVV.

The table lists this clonotype with a few counts. The rearrangement links TRBV20-1 to TRBJ1-5; D perhaps matches TRBD1 (5 bases). V was clipped by 1 base and J by 4 bases, with 14 bases between them. CDR1 and CDR2 (germline): DFQATT, SNEGSKA (reference sequence). CDR3 length: 15 residues. The CDR3 is CSARVGPQRNQPQHF. The DNA for the CDR3 is TGCAGTGCTAGAGTGGGGCCCCAAAGGAATCAGCCCCAGCATTTT.

This clonotype has ten or more counts. For the CDR3, the DNA is TGTGCCAGCAGCCAGGGGTTTCCCTCCTACGAGCAGTACTTC. Translating gives CASSQGFPSYEQYF. This chain links TRBV9 with TRBJ2-7, with TRBD1 as a possible D gene (6 bases). The CDR3 runs to 14 residues. Trimming cost V 4 bases and J 0 bases, with 11 bases left between them. The germline gives CDR1 SGDLS, CDR2 YYNGEE.

The chain recombines TRBV24-1 with TRBJ2-2; D is ambiguous. Per the germline V gene, CDR1 is KGHDR and CDR2 is SFDVKD. CDR3 length: 12 amino acids. Trimming left V 4 bases short and J 12 bases short, with 11 bases between. The CDR3 reads CATSDHGPKLFF. Here the CDR3 DNA reads TGTGCCACCAGTGACCATGGGCCGAAGCTGTTTTTT.

Only a few counts were recorded for this clonotype. V gene TRBV28 combines with J gene TRBJ1-5; D possibly corresponds to TRBD1 (6 bases). V lost 6 bases and J 0 bases, leaving 6 bases between the germline ends. The germline V gene encodes CDR1 MDHEN and CDR2 SYDVKM. This CDR3 has 13 residues. The CDR3 reads CASRTGSNQPQHF. The CDR3, as DNA: TGTGCCAGCAGGACAGGTAGCAATCAGCCCCAGCATTTT.

This clonotype was counted between two and nine times. J is TRBJ2-1 and V is TRBV11-2; weak D call: TRBD2 (5 bases). V was pared by 3 bases and J by 11 bases, with 20 bases between. Germline V lookup: CDR1 SGHAT, CDR2 FQNNGV. CDR3 length equals 15 residues. The chain's CDR3 is CASSFLRGPTGKQFF. DNA for the CDR3: TGTGCCAGCAGCTTCCTCCGAGGCCCCACGGGGAAGCAGTTCTTC.

This clonotype was recorded a few times. This chain joins TRBV15 and TRBJ2-5; D gene unclear. CDR1 is LNHNV and CDR2 is YYDKDF in the germline V gene (reference sequence). This CDR3 is built from 13 residues. Trimming shortened V by 0 bases and J by 2 bases, and 4 bases separated the two germline ends. The CDR3, as DNA: TGTGCCACCAGCAGAGACTGGCAAGAGACCCAGTACTTC. Translation gives CATSRDWQETQYF.

This clonotype has a handful of counts. The rearrangement links TRBV20-1 to TRBJ2-4; D gene ambiguous. Trimming pared 3 bases from V and 6 bases from J, leaving 12 bases between. Germline CDR1 DFQATT, CDR2 SNEGSKA (reference sequence). The CDR3 length is 13 residues. DNA of the CDR3: TGCAGTGCTAGTAACCGGGTTAGAAACATTCAGTACTTC. This codes for CSASNRVRNIQYF.

In its sample, this clonotype was seen a few times. The chain employs TRBV28 and TRBJ2-7; the D gene is possibly TRBD2 (6 bases). This CDR3 has 13 residues. Germline CDR1 MDHEN, CDR2 SYDVKM. V lost 3 bases, J lost 1 base, and 7 bases lay in between. The CDR3 spells CASSFGGSYEQYF. CDR3 nucleotide sequence: TGTGCCAGCAGTTTCGGGGGTTCCTACGAGCAGTACTTC. Full variable domain (remainder filled in from reference TRBV28 and TRBJ2-7): DVKVTQSSRYLVKRTGEKVFLECVQDMDHENMFWYRQDPGLGLRLIYFSYDVKMKEKGDIPEGYSVSREKKERFSLILESASTNQTSMYLCASSFGGSYEQYFGPGTRLTVT.

The V and J genes are TRBV27 and TRBJ2-7, with D possibly TRBD2 on 5 matching bases. Germline V CDR1 and CDR2: MNHEY, SMNVEV (reference sequence). Trimming cost V 6 bases and J 2 bases, with 14 bases left between them. This CDR3 is 14 amino acids long. The CDR3 spells CASRAALSTYEQYF. The CDR3 DNA sequence: TGTGCCAGCAGAGCGGCACTCTCCACCTACGAGCAGTACTTC.

This clonotype showed up many times. The gene calls are TRBV27 and TRBJ2-2; 9 bases align to TRBD1. The CDR3 has 14 residues. V was clipped by 5 bases and J by 7 bases; unmatched bases: 5. From germline, CDR1 is MNHEY and CDR2 SMNVEV (reference sequence). CDR3 region: CASSLRTGVGELFF. CDR3 nucleotide sequence: TGTGCCAGCAGTCTCCGGACAGGGGTCGGGGAGCTGTTTTTT.

This clonotype was seen more than once but under ten times. This chain uses TRBV28 with TRBJ2-5; D remains ambiguous. The CDR3 covers 14 residues. Trimming took off 7 bases at V and 0 bases at J, with 12 bases between the two ends. Germline V gives CDR1 MDHEN, CDR2 SYDVKM. The CDR3 sequence is CASTTQWYQETQYF. Written as DNA, the CDR3 is TGTGCCAGCACCACTCAGTGGTACCAAGAGACCCAGTACTTC.

The rearrangement joins TRBV9 to TRBJ1-2; D is uncertain. The germline gives CDR1 SGDLS, CDR2 YYNGEE. V lost 4 bases to trimming and J lost 1 base, with 11 bases between them. The CDR3 has 14 amino acids. CDR3 sequence reads: CASSPVGNNYGYTF. CDR3 DNA: TGTGCCAGCAGCCCAGTGGGGAATAACTATGGCTACACCTTC.

Notes on this clonotype: A read error is likely, as this CDR3 ends without the conserved phenylalanine or tryptophan. J is TRBJ1-2 and V is TRBV20-1; no clear D. CDR3 size: 10 residues. V shed 3 bases and J shed 4 bases, with 3 bases lying between them. Germline CDR1 reads DFQATT; CDR2 reads SNEGSKA (reference sequence). CDR3 region: CSASFYGYTS. In DNA form, the CDR3 reads TGCAGTGCTAGCTTCTATGGCTACACCTCC.

CDR3 DNA sequence: TGCAGCGTCCGGGGGGTGAGCCTCTACGAGCAGTACTTC. This codes for CSVRGVSLYEQYF. The gene calls are TRBV29-1 and TRBJ2-7; 7 bases fit TRBD2. CDR3 length equals 13 residues. Germline CDR1 and CDR2: SQVTM and ANQGSEA. The ends lost 6 bases at V and 3 bases at J; junction bases unmatched: 8.

This clonotype was counted at least ten times. J is TRBJ1-1 and V is TRBV10-3; the D gene is possibly TRBD1 (6 bases). Germline values: CDR1 ENHRY, CDR2 SYGVKD. Trimming left V 7 bases short and J 3 bases short, with 12 bases between. This CDR3 has 13 residues. The CDR3 nucleotides are TGTGCCATCAAAGGGGGTGGCGACACTGAAGCTTTCTTT. The encoded protein is CAIKGGGDTEAFF.

This clonotype was found a few times. J is TRBJ1-6 and V is TRBV20-1, with a tentative D call TRBD1 (5 bases). Germline V gene data show CDR1 as DFQATT and CDR2 as SNEGSKA (reference sequence). Trimming pared 4 bases from V and 9 bases from J, leaving 16 bases between. CDR3 length: 14 amino acids. In nucleotides, the CDR3 is TGCAGTGCTAAAAGAGGCAGAAGGGGTTCACCCCTCCACTTT. This codes for CSAKRGRRGSPLHF.

The V gene is TRBV20-1, the J gene TRBJ2-5; the match to TRBD1 covers 9 bases. The CDR3 contains 13 residues. The germline gives CDR1 DFQATT, CDR2 SNEGSKA (reference sequence). V was clipped by 4 bases and J by 6 bases; unmatched bases: 6. The CDR3 DNA reads TGCAGTGCTACAGGGACAGGGCCCAAGACCCAGTACTTC. It is translated as CSATGTGPKTQYF.

In this sample, this clonotype turned up once. The V call is TRBV7-2, the J call TRBJ2-7; D perhaps matches TRBD2 (5 bases). The CDR3 is 15 residues long. Germline loops: CDR1 SGHTA, CDR2 FQGNSA. The V end was cut by 5 bases, the J end by 0 bases, with 14 bases between. The CDR3 loop reads CASSPPSRSSYEQYF. CDR3 DNA sequence: TGTGCCAGCAGCCCCCCTAGCCGTAGCTCCTACGAGCAGTACTTC.